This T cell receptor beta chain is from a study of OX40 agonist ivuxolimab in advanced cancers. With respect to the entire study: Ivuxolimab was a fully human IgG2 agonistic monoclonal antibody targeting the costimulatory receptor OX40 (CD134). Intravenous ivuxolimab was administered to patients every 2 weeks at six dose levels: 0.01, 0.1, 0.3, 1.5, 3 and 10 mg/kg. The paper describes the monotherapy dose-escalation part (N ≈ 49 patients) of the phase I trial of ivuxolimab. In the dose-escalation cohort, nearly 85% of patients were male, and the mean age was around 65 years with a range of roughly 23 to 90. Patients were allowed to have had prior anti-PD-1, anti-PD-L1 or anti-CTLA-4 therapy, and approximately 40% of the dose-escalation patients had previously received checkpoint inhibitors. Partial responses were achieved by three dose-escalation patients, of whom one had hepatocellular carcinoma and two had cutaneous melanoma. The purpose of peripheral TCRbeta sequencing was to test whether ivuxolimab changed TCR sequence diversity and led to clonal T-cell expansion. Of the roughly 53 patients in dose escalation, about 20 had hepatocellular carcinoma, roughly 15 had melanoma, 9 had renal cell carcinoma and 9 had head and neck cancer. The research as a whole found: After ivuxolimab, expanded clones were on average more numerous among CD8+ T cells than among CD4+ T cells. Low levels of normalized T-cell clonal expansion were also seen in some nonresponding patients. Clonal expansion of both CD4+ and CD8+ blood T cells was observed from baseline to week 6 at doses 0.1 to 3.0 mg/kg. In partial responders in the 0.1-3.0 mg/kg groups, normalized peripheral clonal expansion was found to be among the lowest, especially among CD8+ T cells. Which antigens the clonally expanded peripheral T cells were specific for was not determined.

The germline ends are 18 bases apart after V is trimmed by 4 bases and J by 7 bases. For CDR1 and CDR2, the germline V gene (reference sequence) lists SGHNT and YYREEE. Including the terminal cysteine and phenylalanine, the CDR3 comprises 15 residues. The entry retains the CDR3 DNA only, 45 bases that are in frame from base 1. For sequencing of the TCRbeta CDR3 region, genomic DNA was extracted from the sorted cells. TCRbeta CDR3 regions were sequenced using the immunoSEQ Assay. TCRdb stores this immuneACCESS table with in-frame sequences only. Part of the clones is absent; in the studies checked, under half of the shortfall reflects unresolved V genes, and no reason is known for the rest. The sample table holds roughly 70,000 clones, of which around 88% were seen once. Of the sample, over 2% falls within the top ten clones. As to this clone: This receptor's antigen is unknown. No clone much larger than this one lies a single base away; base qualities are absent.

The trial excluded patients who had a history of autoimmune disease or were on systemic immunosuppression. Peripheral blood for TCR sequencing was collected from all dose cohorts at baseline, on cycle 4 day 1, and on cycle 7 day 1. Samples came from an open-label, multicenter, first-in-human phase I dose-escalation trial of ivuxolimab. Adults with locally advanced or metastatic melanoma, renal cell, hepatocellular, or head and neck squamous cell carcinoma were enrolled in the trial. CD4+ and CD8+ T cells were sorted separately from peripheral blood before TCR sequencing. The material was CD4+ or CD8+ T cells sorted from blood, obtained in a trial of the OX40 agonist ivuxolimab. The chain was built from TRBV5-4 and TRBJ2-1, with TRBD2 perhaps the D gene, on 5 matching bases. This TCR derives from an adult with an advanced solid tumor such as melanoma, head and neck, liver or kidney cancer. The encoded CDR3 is CASSPRGSGLNEQFF. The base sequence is TGTGCCAGCAGCCCCCGAGGTTCGGGATTGAATGAGCAGTTCTTC.